This T cell receptor beta chain was captured by sequencing in a study of low-dose radiotherapy and immunotherapy resistance in tumors. Study context: Fractions of 0.5 Gy went to Cohort 1 every 2 weeks, totaling 6.5 Gy.

This CDR3 spans 16 amino acids. V was shortened by 1 base and J by 4 bases, with 13 bases between the two germline ends. CDR1 is LGHNA, CDR2 YSLEER, per germline. Priming of first-strand cDNA relied on TRAV- and TRBV-specific primers (covering alpha and beta chains). TCR amplification ran 15 to 25 PCR cycles using constant-region and V-primer adapter primers. TCRdb re-derived calls from the reads in MiXCR, one entry per CDR3 protein. The table has tens of thousands of distinct CDR3 sequences, less than 40% seen once. This clonotype was detected many times. This sample's time point: before trial treatment.

The clonotype was recovered from a female donor with ovarian cancer. This rearrangement joins TRBV4-3 to TRBJ1-4, with TRBD1 as a possible D gene (6 bases). This material consisted of PBMCs, taken before treatment. This CDR3 reads CASSQVRGNGNEKLFF. The CDR3 coding sequence is TGCGCCAGCAGCCAAGTAAGGGGGAACGGTAATGAAAAACTGTTTTTT.